The rows below give T cell receptor beta chains drawn from one sample of a study of blood T cell repertoires in COVID-19. Sequencing was performed with immunoSEQ multiplex PCR; in TCRdb, only in-frame clones are kept and a portion is missing. Found here are 55,000 to 85,000 clones, around 87% of them singletons; the top ten hold under 13%. Sequenced: peripheral blood. The receptors come from a young woman with acute or convalescent COVID-19. Each CDR3 is given with its conserved first and last residue. The order of the fields is J gene, D gene, clone size, V gene, CDR3 protein, CDR3 DNA. A D gene is named only where the DNA matches it firmly. Clone size appears in some rows only: once, few, many, or a class for an expanded clone.

J gene: TRBJ2-7
D gene: TRBD2
clone size: NA
V gene: TRBV7-9
CDR3 protein: CASSLWEGHEQYF
CDR3 DNA: TGTGCCAGCAGCTTATGGGAGGGCCACGAGCAGTACTTC

J gene: TRBJ1-1
D gene: TRBD1
clone size: NA
V gene: TRBV6-2/TRBV6-3
CDR3 protein: CASSYQAGGETEAFF
CDR3 DNA: TGTGCCAGCAGTTACCAGGCAGGGGGCGAGACTGAAGCTTTCTTT

J gene: TRBJ2-3
D gene: TRBD2
clone size: NA
V gene: TRBV7-2
CDR3 protein: CASSLGWSGRADTQYF
CDR3 DNA: TGTGCCAGCAGCTTAGGGTGGAGCGGGAGGGCAGATACGCAGTATTTT

J gene: TRBJ2-5
D gene: TRBD1
clone size: NA
V gene: TRBV6-1
CDR3 protein: CASSELTGGAETQYF
CDR3 DNA: TGTGCCAGCAGTGAATTGACAGGGGGCGCAGAGACCCAGTACTTC

J gene: TRBJ2-2
D gene: TRBD2
clone size: NA
V gene: TRBV11-2
CDR3 protein: CASSPPLEAGAVAGELFF
CDR3 DNA: TGTGCCAGCAGCCCCCCCTTAGAAGCGGGAGCGGTCGCCGGGGAGCTGTTTTTT

J gene: TRBJ2-1
D gene: NA
clone size: NA
V gene: TRBV4-3
CDR3 protein: CASSQKRGPDYKNEQFF
CDR3 DNA: TGCGCCAGCAGCCAAAAAAGAGGTCCGGACTATAAAAATGAGCAGTTCTTC

J gene: TRBJ1-1
D gene: TRBD1
clone size: NA
V gene: TRBV11-2
CDR3 protein: CASSKTIDRGEAFF
CDR3 DNA: TGTGCCAGCAGCAAAACAATCGACAGGGGTGAAGCTTTCTTT

J gene: TRBJ1-2
D gene: TRBD1
clone size: NA
V gene: TRBV4-2
CDR3 protein: CASSPPGQGFGYTF
CDR3 DNA: TGTGCCAGCAGCCCCCCGGGACAGGGTTTTGGCTACACCTTC

J gene: TRBJ2-7
D gene: NA
clone size: NA
V gene: TRBV27
CDR3 protein: CASSLSGSGDYEQYF
CDR3 DNA: TGTGCCAGCAGTTTATCTGGTAGCGGAGATTACGAGCAGTACTTC

J gene: TRBJ1-4
D gene: TRBD1
clone size: NA
V gene: TRBV19
CDR3 protein: CASSTQGAANEKLFF
CDR3 DNA: TGTGCCAGTAGTACGCAGGGGGCGGCTAATGAAAAACTGTTTTTT

J gene: TRBJ2-1
D gene: TRBD2
clone size: NA
V gene: TRBV5-1
CDR3 protein: CASSLGAVGLAGNEQFF
CDR3 DNA: TGCGCCAGCAGCTTGGGTGCCGTGGGACTAGCGGGGAATGAGCAGTTCTTC

J gene: TRBJ2-1
D gene: TRBD1
clone size: NA
V gene: TRBV29-1
CDR3 protein: CSVERGQGIYNEQFF
CDR3 DNA: TGCAGCGTTGAAAGGGGACAGGGGATCTACAATGAGCAGTTCTTC

J gene: TRBJ1-5
D gene: TRBD1
clone size: NA
V gene: TRBV5-1
CDR3 protein: CASRPTGNSNQPQHF
CDR3 DNA: TGCGCCAGCAGGCCGACAGGGAATAGCAATCAGCCCCAGCATTTT

J gene: TRBJ1-4
D gene: NA
clone size: NA
V gene: TRBV4-2
CDR3 protein: CASSQDNRGSNEKLFF
CDR3 DNA: TGTGCCAGCAGCCAAGATAATAGGGGATCTAATGAAAAACTGTTTTTT

J gene: TRBJ2-1
D gene: NA
clone size: few
V gene: TRBV29-1
CDR3 protein: CSVDGLVLAADEQFF
CDR3 DNA: TGCAGCGTTGATGGATTGGTACTAGCTGCGGATGAGCAGTTCTTC

J gene: TRBJ1-6
D gene: NA
clone size: few
V gene: TRBV10-3
CDR3 protein: CASSRGPDSPLHF
CDR3 DNA: TGTGCCTCTTCTCGGGGTCCGGATTCACCCCTCCACTTT

J gene: TRBJ2-6
D gene: NA
clone size: NA
V gene: TRBV20-1
CDR3 protein: CSASTRQSSGSGANVLTF
CDR3 DNA: TGCAGTGCCAGTACTCGACAGAGTTCGGGCTCTGGGGCCAACGTCCTGACTTTC

J gene: TRBJ1-3
D gene: NA
clone size: NA
V gene: TRBV14
CDR3 protein: CASSQDRGVISGNTIYF
CDR3 DNA: TGTGCCAGCAGCCAAGATCGCGGGGTCATCTCTGGAAACACCATATATTTT

J gene: TRBJ2-7
D gene: NA
clone size: NA
V gene: TRBV11-2
CDR3 protein: CASSFASVPHEQYF
CDR3 DNA: TGTGCCAGCAGCTTTGCTAGCGTCCCCCACGAGCAGTACTTC

J gene: TRBJ1-5
D gene: TRBD1
clone size: NA
V gene: TRBV19
CDR3 protein: CASSSPPGQERSFNQPQHF
CDR3 DNA: TGTGCCAGTAGTAGCCCACCGGGACAGGAACGAAGTTTCAATCAGCCCCAGCATTTT

J gene: TRBJ2-6
D gene: NA
clone size: NA
V gene: TRBV6-2/TRBV6-3
CDR3 protein: CASSHQTGTGANVLTF
CDR3 DNA: TGTGCCAGCAGTCACCAAACAGGGACAGGGGCCAACGTCCTGACTTTC

J gene: TRBJ2-7
D gene: NA
clone size: NA
V gene: TRBV5-4
CDR3 protein: CASSFGGVVSYEQYF
CDR3 DNA: TGTGCCAGCAGCTTTGGGGGCGTAGTATCCTACGAGCAGTACTTC

J gene: TRBJ2-5
D gene: TRBD2
clone size: few
V gene: TRBV6-5
CDR3 protein: CASRVTSGIGAQYF
CDR3 DNA: TGTGCCAGCAGAGTGACTAGCGGGATTGGGGCCCAGTACTTC

J gene: TRBJ2-5
D gene: TRBD2
clone size: NA
V gene: TRBV4-1
CDR3 protein: CASSQVYSGGYQETQYF
CDR3 DNA: TGCGCCAGCAGCCAAGTTTATAGCGGGGGGTACCAAGAGACCCAGTACTTC

J gene: TRBJ2-7
D gene: TRBD1
clone size: NA
V gene: TRBV28
CDR3 protein: CASSLTERTGGVRQYF
CDR3 DNA: TGTGCCAGCAGTTTAACCGAGCGGACAGGGGGCGTGAGGCAGTACTTC

J gene: TRBJ1-2
D gene: NA
clone size: NA
V gene: TRBV11-2
CDR3 protein: CASSLNGVGDGYTF
CDR3 DNA: TGTGCCAGCAGCTTGAATGGAGTAGGAGATGGCTACACCTTC

J gene: TRBJ1-3
D gene: NA
clone size: NA
V gene: TRBV9
CDR3 protein: CASSVVGGQSGNTIYF
CDR3 DNA: TGTGCCAGCAGCGTAGTGGGGGGGCAAAGTGGAAACACCATATATTTT

J gene: TRBJ1-2
D gene: NA
clone size: NA
V gene: TRBV7-9
CDR3 protein: CASSETDGVGGYTF
CDR3 DNA: TGTGCCAGCAGCGAAACAGACGGGGTGGGAGGCTACACCTTC

J gene: TRBJ2-5
D gene: NA
clone size: NA
V gene: TRBV10-2
CDR3 protein: CASSAREETQYF
CDR3 DNA: TGCGCCAGCAGTGCGCGTGAAGAGACCCAGTACTTC

J gene: TRBJ1-2
D gene: NA
clone size: NA
V gene: TRBV19
CDR3 protein: CASSRGPGLHRDGYTF
CDR3 DNA: TGTGCCAGTAGTAGGGGGCCCGGACTCCACCGAGATGGCTACACCTTC

J gene: TRBJ2-7
D gene: TRBD1
clone size: once
V gene: TRBV28
CDR3 protein: CASSLVGQGVSYEQYF
CDR3 DNA: TGTGCCAGCAGTCTGGTGGGACAGGGGGTCTCCTACGAGCAGTACTTC

J gene: TRBJ2-3
D gene: NA
clone size: NA
V gene: TRBV6-5
CDR3 protein: CASAEDRTDTQYF
CDR3 DNA: TGTGCTTCCGCCGAGGATCGCACAGATACGCAGTATTTT

J gene: TRBJ1-2
D gene: NA
clone size: few
V gene: TRBV5-6
CDR3 protein: CASSLQPGGGYTF
CDR3 DNA: TGTGCCAGCAGCTTGCAACCGGGGGGCGGCTACACCTTC

J gene: TRBJ2-5
D gene: TRBD2
clone size: NA
V gene: TRBV3-1/TRBV3-2
CDR3 protein: CASSPLAGVQGTQYF
CDR3 DNA: TGTGCCAGCAGCCCCCTGGCGGGGGTCCAGGGGACCCAGTACTTC

J gene: TRBJ2-1
D gene: TRBD2
clone size: NA
V gene: TRBV7-8
CDR3 protein: CASSFVGLAEQFF
CDR3 DNA: TGTGCCAGCAGCTTTGTCGGACTAGCGGAGCAGTTCTTC